This passage covers 21 T cell receptor beta chains from one sample sequenced in a study of T cells in Graves' hyperthyroidism and ophthalmopathy. RNA transcripts served as the template for amplifying TCR beta CDR3 regions. A set of HTBI primers served as the primers for a first-round RT-PCR of the TCR CDR3. TCRdb re-analysed the multiplex PCR reads in MiXCR, keeping a single row per CDR3 protein. The repertoire holds hundreds of thousands of distinct CDR3 sequences, with about 14% as singletons. The sample was blood. These receptors were taken from a man between 18 and 29 years old with Graves' ophthalmopathy.

Many counts were recorded for this clonotype. The V and J genes are TRBV6-4 and TRBJ2-1; TRBD1 matches 9 bases. The CDR3 totals 14 residues. Germline V gives CDR1 MRHNA, CDR2 SNTAGT. V gave up 0 bases and J gave up 6 bases; unmatched junction bases: 0. The CDR3 sequence: CASSDSTGGNEQFF. CDR3 coding DNA: TGTGCCAGCAGTGACTCGACAGGGGGCAATGAGCAGTTCTTC.

This chain joins TRBV18 and TRBJ1-1; D might be TRBD1 (6 bases). The CDR3 totals 16 residues. Trimming cost V 0 bases and J 3 bases, with 14 bases left between them. Germline loops: CDR1 KGHSH, CDR2 LQKENI. CDR3 loop: CASSPPNEGVYTEAFF. The CDR3 DNA reads TGTGCCAGCTCACCACCGAATGAGGGGGTATACACTGAAGCTTTCTTT.

This clonotype was counted between two and nine times. This rearrangement joins TRBV5-1 to TRBJ2-1, with D maybe TRBD2 (5 bases). With 5 bases removed from V and 1 base from J, the gap between germline ends came to 13 bases. Germline CDR1 SGHRS, CDR2 YFSETQ. The CDR3 loop spans 15 amino acids. The CDR3 loop is CASRPAALSYNEQFF. CDR3 nucleotides: TGCGCCAGCAGGCCAGCGGCACTTTCCTACAATGAGCAGTTCTTC.

This clonotype has only a few counts. The CDR3 nucleotides are TGTGCCAGTAGTCTTTCCCCGGGACAGGGAGGCACTGAAGCTTTCTTT. It is translated as CASSLSPGQGGTEAFF. The chain couples TRBV19 to TRBJ1-1; 9 bases fit TRBD1. Germline V gene sequence: CDR1 LNHDA, CDR2 SQIVND (reference sequence). The length of the CDR3 is 16 residues. V lost 5 bases and J lost 4; bases outside the gene matches: 11. Looking up the rest from reference TRBV19 and TRBJ1-1 gives the full variable domain: DGGITQSPKYLFRKEGQNVTLSCEQNLNHDAMYWYRQDPGQGLRLIYYSQIVNDFQKGDIAEGYSVSREKKESFPLTVTSAQKNPTAFYLCASSLSPGQGGTEAFFGQGTRLTVV.

This clonotype has a count of ten or more. The gene calls are TRBV4-2 and TRBJ1-2; perhaps TRBD1 as D (5 bases). The V end lost 0 bases, the J end lost 4 bases, and 15 bases lay between the germline ends. This CDR3 is built from 16 residues. CDR1 and CDR2 (germline): LGHNA, YNFKEQ. CDR3 sequence (DNA): TGTGCCAGCAGCCAAGACAGTTCCCCGGGGGGCTATGGCTACACCTTC. Translated, it gives CASSQDSSPGGYGYTF.

Ten or more counts support this clonotype. J is TRBJ2-1 and V is TRBV7-3; D possibly corresponds to TRBD1 (5 bases). V dropped 1 base and J dropped 4 bases, with 17 bases sitting between them. This CDR3 is 17 amino acids long. Germline assignment: CDR1 SGHTA and CDR2 FQGTGA. The CDR3 is CASSLMARPGMYNEQFF. The CDR3 DNA follows: TGTGCCAGCAGCTTAATGGCTAGGCCAGGGATGTACAATGAGCAGTTCTTC.

This clonotype occurred a few times. The rearrangement links TRBV29-1 to TRBJ2-7; 11 bases fit TRBD2. This CDR3 has 18 amino acids. CDR1 is SQVTM, CDR2 ANQGSEA, per germline. Trimming took 3 bases from V and 4 from J; bases not matched to a gene: 17. The CDR3 here is CSVEGRVAGGPVGYEQYF. The CDR3 DNA is TGCAGCGTTGAGGGTAGGGTAGCGGGAGGGCCCGTTGGATACGAGCAGTACTTC.

This clonotype showed up many times. This chain links TRBV20-1 with TRBJ2-3; D possibly corresponds to TRBD2 (5 bases). The germline V gene has CDR1 DFQATT and CDR2 SNEGSKA (reference sequence). The CDR3 consists of 15 residues. The V end lost 2 bases, the J end lost 6 bases, and 18 bases lay between the germline ends. CDR3 in amino acids: CSARSPLGVLDTQYF. DNA of the CDR3: TGCAGTGCTAGATCACCCCTCGGGGTCCTGGATACGCAGTATTTT.

The V gene is TRBV7-6, the J gene TRBJ2-1; 11 bases match TRBD2. With 2 bases clipped from V and 7 bases from J, the junction kept 10 bases outside the gene matches. This CDR3 comprises 17 residues. The germline V gene has CDR1 SGHVS and CDR2 FNYEAQ. Written as DNA, the CDR3 is TGTGCCAGCAGCTTACCCCGACTAGCGGGAAGTAGGAATGAGCAGTTCTTC. It encodes CASSLPRLAGSRNEQFF.

Comment on this clonotype: The conserved final phenylalanine or tryptophan is absent from the CDR3, which likely points to a read error. The chain couples TRBV24-1 to TRBJ2-5; TRBD2 aligns across 8 bases. Germline V gene sequence: CDR1 KGHDR, CDR2 SFDVKD. With V trimmed by 3 bases and J by 1 base, 3 bases remained unmatched. The CDR3 extends over 15 amino acids. CDR3 residues: CATSDRTSGQETQYV. In DNA form, the CDR3 reads TGTGCCACCAGTGATCGTACTAGCGGCCAAGAGACCCAGTACGTC.

This clonotype was found many times. V usage is TRBV6-1 and J usage is TRBJ2-7, with 10 bases that match TRBD2. CDR1 MNHNS and CDR2 SASEGT come from the germline V gene. The CDR3 runs to 15 residues. Trimming took 5 bases from V and 2 from J; bases not matched to a gene: 6. CDR3: CASSYEGLAAYEQYF. CDR3 nucleotides: TGTGCCAGCAGTTATGAAGGACTAGCGGCCTACGAGCAGTACTTC.

This clonotype has a handful of counts. V gene TRBV19 combines with J gene TRBJ2-7, with TRBD2 matching over 14 bases. CDR1 LNHDA and CDR2 SQIVND come from the germline V gene (reference sequence). With 5 bases clipped from V and 1 base from J, the junction kept 10 bases outside the gene matches. The CDR3 is 18 residues long. This chain's CDR3 is CASSSRLAGGPQSYEQYF. The CDR3 coding sequence is TGTGCCAGTAGTTCCCGACTAGCGGGAGGGCCGCAATCCTACGAGCAGTACTTC.

This clonotype showed up many times. The J gene is TRBJ2-1, the V gene TRBV11-2; 9 bases are shared with TRBD1. The CDR3 totals 17 residues. Losses at the gene ends were 1 base for V and 2 bases for J; bases not matched to a gene: 6. Germline CDR1 reads SGHAT; CDR2 reads FQNNGV. The CDR3, as DNA: TGTGCCAGCAGCTTAGCCTTCACAGGGGGCCCCTACAATGAGCAGTTCTTC. Translation: CASSLAFTGGPYNEQFF.

This clonotype was counted at least ten times. The chain employs TRBV27 and TRBJ1-1; D is uncertain. The CDR3 is made up of 11 amino acids. The germline V and J ends were trimmed by 7 bases and 3 bases, with 6 bases remaining between them. CDR1 MNHEY and CDR2 SMNVEV come from the germline V gene (reference sequence). CDR3 sequence reads: CASIPYTEAFF. CDR3 bases: TGTGCCAGCATTCCCTACACTGAAGCTTTCTTT.

This clonotype was counted many times. This chain links TRBV20-1 with TRBJ2-7; tentative D call: TRBD2 (5 bases). CDR3 size: 11 residues. The germline gives CDR1 DFQATT, CDR2 SNEGSKA (reference sequence). V lost 3 bases, J lost 6 bases, and 9 bases lay in between. The CDR3 sequence: CSASSVGEQYF. The CDR3 DNA follows: TGCAGTGCTAGTAGCGTAGGCGAGCAGTACTTC.

Only a few counts were recorded for this clonotype. The gene calls are TRBV10-2 and TRBJ1-2, with 7 bases aligning to TRBD1. Looked up from germline, CDR1 is WSHSY and CDR2 is SAAADI. Trimming took 2 bases from V and 5 from J; bases not matched to a gene: 8. The CDR3 runs to 15 residues. CDR3 DNA: TGCGCCAGCAGTGAGACAGGGGCCTTCGAGTATGGCTACACCTTC. Its translation is CASSETGAFEYGYTF.

The rearrangement joins TRBV14 to TRBJ1-5; 10 nucleotides align to TRBD1. V gave up 0 bases and J gave up 2 bases; unmatched junction bases: 13. Germline V gene sequence: CDR1 SGHDN, CDR2 FVKESK. The CDR3 loop spans 20 amino acids. The CDR3 region has the DNA TGTGCCAGCAGCCAAGAATGCCTCCACCGGGACAGGGGTCGCAATCAGCCCCAGCATTTT. This gives the protein CASSQECLHRDRGRNQPQHF. Variable domain in full (rest from reference TRBV14 and TRBJ1-5): EAGVTQFPSHSVIEKGQTVTLRCDPISGHDNLYWYRRVMGKEIKFLLHFVKESKQDESGMPNNRFLAERTGGTYSTLKVQPAELEDSGVYFCASSQECLHRDRGRNQPQHFGDGTRLSIL.

This clonotype came up many times. This chain connects TRBV19 to TRBJ1-1; D is perhaps TRBD1 (6 bases). Trimming removed 6 bases at V and 0 bases at J, with 14 bases between. The CDR3 runs to 15 residues. From germline, CDR1 is LNHDA and CDR2 SQIVND (reference sequence). The DNA for the CDR3 is TGTGCCAGTAGAAAGACAGGTCCCATGAACACTGAAGCTTTCTTT. Translated, it gives CASRKTGPMNTEAFF.

This clonotype appeared many times. V usage is TRBV11-2 and J usage is TRBJ2-1; D is undetermined. Trimming took 5 bases from V and 4 from J, leaving 3 bases between them. CDR3 length: 11 residues. The germline V gene has CDR1 SGHAT and CDR2 FQNNGV. In DNA, the CDR3 is TGTGCCAGCAGCGCGTACAATGAGCAGTTCTTC. This sequence encodes CASSAYNEQFF.

This chain connects TRBV5-6 to TRBJ2-1; D remains ambiguous. The length of the CDR3 is 12 residues. The germline V and J ends were trimmed by 2 bases and 4 bases, with 4 bases remaining between them. Germline V gives CDR1 SGHDT, CDR2 YYEEEE. The CDR3 region has the DNA TGTGCCAGCAGCTTTTTGTACAATGAGCAGTTCTTC. Amino acids: CASSFLYNEQFF.

The table lists this clonotype with many counts. The chain uses TRBV5-6 and TRBJ2-5; D remains unclear. The ends were cut back, 2 bases at V and 3 bases at J, with 8 bases in the middle. The CDR3 has 13 amino acids. CDR1 SGHDT and CDR2 YYEEEE come from the germline V gene. CDR3 protein: CASSFGQEETQYF. The CDR3 DNA sequence: TGTGCCAGCAGCTTCGGGCAGGAAGAGACCCAGTACTTC.